These T cell receptor beta chains were read from a single sample in a study of blood T cell repertoires in COVID-19. Profiled with immunoSEQ multiplex PCR; TCRdb holds only in-frame clones, not every one. The repertoire consists of 250,000 or so clones, with nearly 90% occurring once and the leading ten covering 11%. Source material: PBMCs or T cells enriched from blood (not recorded which). The receptor source for this set is a man aged 25-45 years who had recovered from COVID-19. CDR3s include the opening cysteine and the closing phenylalanine or tryptophan. D genes are given only for firm matches. Size tells how often a clone was seen (once, few, many) or the class of an expanded clone, and some rows leave it out.

TRBD1	.	TRBV28	TRBJ1-2	TGTGCCAGCAGCCGAACAGGGGATAACTATGGCTACACCTTC	CASSRTGDNYGYTF
TRBD1	.	TRBV7-2	TRBJ2-7	TGTGCCAGCAGCTTAATCGCAGGGGGCTCCTACGAGCAGTACTTC	CASSLIAGGSYEQYF
TRBD2	.	TRBV5-1	TRBJ2-3	TGCGCCAGCAGCAGCCGGGACTACGTTACAGATACGCAGTATTTT	CASSSRDYVTDTQYF
.	.	TRBV24-1	TRBJ2-7	TGTGCCACCCCTGATTCCGACAGGTTAATGTACGAGCAGTACTTC	CATPDSDRLMYEQYF
.	.	TRBV10-2	TRBJ1-5	TGCGCCAGCAGTGAACAGGGCGATCAGCCCCAGCATTTT	CASSEQGDQPQHF
TRBD2	.	TRBV9	TRBJ2-7	TGTGCCAGTCAGATTCGACTAGCGGCCAAACGGGGGGAGCAGTACTTC	CASQIRLAAKRGEQYF
TRBD1	.	TRBV2	TRBJ2-1	TGTGCCAGCAGAAGCTGGACAGGGGGCGAAAATGAGCAGTTCTTC	CASRSWTGGENEQFF
TRBD1	.	TRBV19	TRBJ1-1	TGTGCCAGTAGTATTTTAGGACAGGGCGGCACTGAAGCTTTCTTT	CASSILGQGGTEAFF
TRBD1	.	TRBV7-2	TRBJ1-6	TGTGCCAGCACCCTCCGGGACAGGGGCAGGAATTCACCCCTCCACTTT	CASTLRDRGRNSPLHF
.	.	TRBV19	TRBJ2-7	TGTGCCAGTAGTAGGACTGCCGGCTCCTACGAGCAGTACTTC	CASSRTAGSYEQYF
TRBD1	.	TRBV5-8	TRBJ1-4	TGTGCCAGCAGCTCGGGACAGGCGCGGGAAAAACTGTTTTTT	CASSSGQAREKLFF
.	.	TRBV19	TRBJ1-3	TGTGCCAGTAGTCCGTGGACAGAGTCTGGAAACACCATATATTTT	CASSPWTESGNTIYF
.	once	TRBV4-1	TRBJ2-1	TGCGCCAGCAGCCAAGGCCGGGCGGGTTCGAGGGACAATGAGCAGTTCTTC	CASSQGRAGSRDNEQFF
.	.	TRBV5-1	TRBJ1-1	TGCGCCAGCAGCCTTGGACAGCCGAACACTGAAGCTTTCTTT	CASSLGQPNTEAFF
TRBD2	.	TRBV19	TRBJ2-3	TGTGCCAGTACTAGCGGGGAGGGGACAGATACGCAGTATTTT	CASTSGEGTDTQYF
.	few	TRBV12-3/TRBV12-4	TRBJ2-1	TGTGCCAGCAGTTCCTTTTACAATGAGCAGTTCTTC	CASSSFYNEQFF
TRBD2	.	TRBV7-6	TRBJ2-1	TGTGCCAGCAGCTTAGAAATCCTAGCGGGGGGTGACAATGAGCAGTTCTTC	CASSLEILAGGDNEQFF
.	.	TRBV19	TRBJ2-1	TGTGCCAGTAGCCCCTCACCTGGCGAGCAGTTCTTC	CASSPSPGEQFF
.	.	TRBV3-1/TRBV3-2	TRBJ2-3	TGTGCCAGCAGCCAAAGTAGCAGCGGAGTCACAGATACGCAGTATTTT	CASSQSSSGVTDTQYF
.	once	TRBV27	TRBJ1-1	TGTGCCAGCCGTCCAGGGACCGCACCGCGGGGCACTGAAGCTTTCTTT	CASRPGTAPRGTEAFF
TRBD2	.	TRBV6-4	TRBJ2-7	TGTGCCAGCAGCAGAGGGACTAGCGGGGTCAAAGAGCAGTACTTC	CASSRGTSGVKEQYF
.	.	TRBV5-4	TRBJ1-4	TGTGCCAGCAGCTTGGGTCAGGCAGATGAAAAACTGTTTTTT	CASSLGQADEKLFF
.	.	TRBV19	TRBJ1-1	TGTGCCAGTAACGAGGGAGGGGCCAACACTGAAGCTTTCTTT	CASNEGGANTEAFF
.	.	TRBV12-3/TRBV12-4	TRBJ1-1	TGTGCCAGCAGGGACAGAGTGAACACTGAAGCTTTCTTT	CASRDRVNTEAFF
.	.	TRBV5-1	TRBJ2-1	TGCGCCAGCAGCCAGGGAAGCTCCTACAATGAGCAGTTCTTC	CASSQGSSYNEQFF